The rows below give T cell receptor beta chains drawn from one sample of a study of blood T cells in healthy people across ages. TCRdb reprocessed the 5' RACE reads with MiXCR, giving one entry per CDR3 protein. The sample includes roughly 800,000 distinct CDR3 sequences, 55% to 75% of them seen just once. The sequencing input was blood. The source is a man aged 25-40 years in good health. CDR3s include the opening cysteine and the closing phenylalanine or tryptophan. The D gene is left open where the match is weak. Rows may omit the clone size; those that give it use once, few, many or a size class.

.	TRBV7-9	13	TRBJ1-2	.	CASTLAAHYGYTF	TGTGCCAGCACCTTAGCCGCACACTATGGCTACACCTTC
.	TRBV5-1	16	TRBJ2-2	.	CASSLDRGGDTGELFF	TGCGCCAGCAGCTTGGACAGGGGAGGTGATACCGGGGAGCTGTTTTTT
many	TRBV4-3	14	TRBJ2-1	.	CASSQGTGYNEQFF	TGCGCCAGCAGCCAAGGGACTGGGTACAATGAGCAGTTCTTC
few	TRBV5-1	15	TRBJ2-7	.	CASSLEGGRSYEQYF	TGCGCCAGCAGCTTGGAAGGCGGCAGGTCCTACGAGCAGTACTTC
.	TRBV20-1	13	TRBJ2-1	TRBD1	CSARTGGGYEQFF	TGCAGTGCCCGGACAGGGGGCGGTTATGAGCAGTTCTTC
.	TRBV7-9	14	TRBJ2-1	.	CASSPRLDYNEQFF	TGTGCCAGCAGCCCCCGGCTAGATTACAATGAGCAGTTCTTC
.	TRBV29-1	15	TRBJ1-1	.	CSASPPGGMNTEAFF	TGCAGTGCCTCTCCGCCGGGTGGGATGAACACTGAAGCTTTCTTT
few	TRBV6-2/TRBV6-3	12	TRBJ2-4	.	CASSRDGNIQYF	TGTGCCAGCAGTAGGGACGGGAACATTCAGTACTTC
.	TRBV6-4	13	TRBJ2-5	.	CAIPSTGQETQYF	TGTGCCATTCCTTCGACAGGACAAGAGACCCAGTACTTC
few	TRBV15	11	TRBJ2-4	.	CATSAINIQYF	TGTGCCACCAGCGCGATAAACATTCAGTACTTC
.	TRBV5-1	13	TRBJ1-6	.	CASSLSLGSPLHF	TGCGCCAGCAGCCTCAGCCTTGGCTCACCCCTCCACTTT
.	TRBV11-1	14	TRBJ2-5	.	CATSLMKTQETQYF	TGTGCTACCAGCCTGATGAAAACCCAAGAGACCCAGTACTTC
.	TRBV6-5	14	TRBJ2-7	TRBD2	CASSYSLLAKEQYF	TGTGCCAGCAGTTACTCGTTACTAGCGAAGGAGCAGTACTTC
.	TRBV7-2	19	TRBJ2-1	TRBD2	CASSLVLRGTSGFGNEQFF	TGTGCCAGCAGCTTAGTTTTGAGGGGGACTAGCGGTTTCGGGAATGAGCAGTTCTTC
.	TRBV7-8	15	TRBJ2-7	.	CASSLEWGSPYEQYF	TGTGCCAGCAGCTTAGAGTGGGGGTCCCCCTACGAGCAGTACTTC
.	TRBV12-3/TRBV12-4	13	TRBJ1-2	.	CASSPNRDGGYTF	TGTGCCAGCAGCCCGAACAGGGACGGCGGCTACACCTTC
.	TRBV29-1	16	TRBJ2-6	.	CSVAILSPSGANVLTF	TGCAGCGTTGCAATCCTAAGTCCCTCTGGGGCCAACGTCCTGACTTTC
few	TRBV12-3/TRBV12-4	16	TRBJ2-5	.	CASSNVGPMGQETQYF	TGTGCCAGCAGCAATGTGGGCCCAATGGGCCAAGAGACCCAGTACTTC
many	TRBV29-1	14	TRBJ2-7	TRBD1	CSANSPTGSYEQYF	TGCAGCGCCAATTCCCCGACAGGGTCCTACGAGCAGTACTTC
.	TRBV29-1	14	TRBJ2-6	.	CSVGQQSGANVLTF	TGCAGCGTTGGCCAGCAGTCTGGGGCCAACGTCCTGACTTTC
.	TRBV6-2/TRBV6-3	16	TRBJ2-7	.	CASSPTGFTSLREQYF	TGTGCCAGCAGTCCAACCGGTTTCACTAGCTTACGCGAGCAGTACTTC
.	TRBV12-3/TRBV12-4	14	TRBJ2-3	.	CASSEGYYTDTQYF	TGTGCCAGCTCTGAGGGGTATTACACAGATACGCAGTATTTT
.	TRBV5-8	15	TRBJ2-1	TRBD2	CASSSLAGVQNEQFF	TGTGCCAGCAGCTCCTTAGCGGGAGTCCAGAATGAGCAGTTCTTC
.	TRBV7-2	16	TRBJ2-3	TRBD1	CASSLVGTGATDTQYF	TGTGCCAGCAGCTTAGTCGGGACAGGGGCCACAGATACGCAGTATTTT
.	TRBV20-1	14	TRBJ2-1	.	CSAKEANVGNEQFF	TGCAGTGCTAAGGAAGCAAACGTGGGAAATGAGCAGTTCTTC
.	TRBV7-8	15	TRBJ2-1	.	CASSLAAGNYNEQFF	TGTGCCAGCAGCTTAGCAGCAGGGAATTACAATGAGCAGTTCTTC
.	TRBV20-1	14	TRBJ2-5	.	CSAHRQSPIETQYF	TGCAGTGCCCATCGGCAGAGCCCTATAGAGACCCAGTACTTC
.	TRBV20-1	15	TRBJ2-3	.	CSASVTSGHTDTQYF	TGCAGTGCTAGTGTCACTAGTGGGCACACAGATACGCAGTATTTT
.	TRBV20-1	15	TRBJ2-3	.	CSASDSTPSTDTQCF	TGCAGTGCTAGCGATAGTACCCCTAGCACAGATACGCAGTGTTTT
.	TRBV11-2	16	TRBJ1-2	.	CASSLLLWTALYGYTF	TGTGCCAGCAGCTTATTACTCTGGACAGCCCTCTATGGCTACACCTTC
.	TRBV27	14	TRBJ2-7	.	CASRRRGKDYEQYF	TGTGCCAGCAGGCGACGGGGGAAAGACTACGAGCAGTACTTC
.	TRBV4-2	18	TRBJ2-1	TRBD2	CASSQATGTSGRAGEQFF	TGTGCCAGCAGTCAAGCTACCGGGACTAGCGGGAGGGCGGGTGAGCAGTTCTTC
.	TRBV20-1	14	TRBJ2-3	.	CSAKTNVGTDTQYF	TGCAGTGCTAAAACTAACGTGGGGACAGATACGCAGTATTTT
.	TRBV7-2	16	TRBJ2-7	TRBD1	CASSLGSTGDSYEQYF	TGTGCCAGCAGCTTAGGTTCGACAGGGGACTCCTACGAGCAGTACTTC
few	TRBV7-2	13	TRBJ2-1	TRBD1	CASSSRTGNEQFF	TGTGCCAGCAGCTCCCGGACAGGTAATGAGCAGTTCTTC
few	TRBV15	13	TRBJ1-2	.	CATSSGRELWHTF	TGTGCCACCAGCTCAGGACGGGAATTATGGCACACCTTC
.	TRBV25-1	14	TRBJ2-7	TRBD1	CASSGTGQYYEQYF	TGTGCCAGCAGTGGGACAGGACAGTACTACGAGCAGTACTTC
few	TRBV10-3	12	TRBJ2-3	.	CATSRELDTQYF	TGTGCCACCAGCCGTGAGCTGGATACGCAGTATTTT
once	TRBV28	16	TRBJ2-3	.	CASSLVMRGSTDTQYF	TGTGCCAGCAGTTTGGTTATGAGGGGGAGCACAGATACGCAGTATTTT
.	TRBV20-1	16	TRBJ2-7	.	CSAQLLLDRTEYEQYF	TGCAGTGCCCAGTTGCTACTAGACCGAACAGAATACGAGCAGTACTTC
few	TRBV7-2	15	TRBJ2-7	.	CASSLAGGGAYEQYF	TGTGCCAGCAGCTTAGCAGGGGGGGGAGCCTACGAGCAGTACTTC
few	TRBV11-2	17	TRBJ2-3	TRBD2	CASSLGAAGTFGDTQYF	TGTGCCAGCAGCTTAGGAGCAGCGGGAACATTCGGAGATACGCAGTATTTT
few	TRBV7-2	14	TRBJ1-1	.	CASSLKGGNTEAFF	TGTGCCAGCAGCTTAAAGGGAGGGAACACTGAAGCTTTCTTT
.	TRBV6-2/TRBV6-3	13	TRBJ2-7	.	CASSSGLNYEQYF	TGTGCCAGCAGTAGCGGGTTAAACTACGAGCAGTACTTC
once	TRBV28	14	TRBJ2-7	TRBD2	CASSGGASSYEQYF	TGTGCCAGCTCCGGGGGGGCAAGCTCCTACGAGCAGTACTTC
.	TRBV21-1	14	TRBJ1-1	.	CASRFTDRETEAFF	TGTGCCAGCCGTTTCACCGACAGGGAGACCGAAGCTTTCTTT
.	TRBV4-2	16	TRBJ1-2	.	CASSLSGTDPNYGYTF	TGTGCCAGCAGCCTTTCCGGGACCGACCCTAACTATGGCTACACCTTC
.	TRBV30	14	TRBJ2-7	.	CAWSVGGVSYEQYF	TGTGCCTGGAGTGTCGGAGGGGTCTCCTACGAGCAGTACTTC
.	TRBV15	14	TRBJ1-1	.	CATSNWDGNPEAFF	TGTGCCACCAGCAATTGGGACGGAAACCCTGAAGCTTTCTTT
few	TRBV6-6	15	TRBJ2-2	.	CASRPDSRLTGELFF	TGTGCCAGCAGGCCGGACAGTCGTCTCACCGGGGAGCTGTTTTTT
.	TRBV12-3/TRBV12-4	13	TRBJ2-3	.	CATLTPSTDTQYF	TGTGCCACCTTAACCCCTAGCACAGATACGCAGTATTTT
many	TRBV28	17	TRBJ2-3	.	CASSSGVLKFGSDTQYF	TGTGCCAGCAGTTCTGGAGTGTTGAAGTTTGGGTCAGATACGCAGTATTTT
once	TRBV7-6	17	TRBJ2-3	TRBD2	CASSPSGRALSTDTQYF	TGTGCCAGCAGCCCCAGCGGGAGGGCCCTAAGCACAGATACGCAGTATTTT
.	TRBV20-1	15	TRBJ1-3	TRBD1	CSARETGDEGNTIYF	TGCAGTGCTAGGGAGACAGGGGATGAAGGAAACACCATATATTTT
once	TRBV9	15	TRBJ1-2	TRBD1	CASSVDQGGGYGYTF	TGTGCCAGCAGCGTAGACCAGGGGGGAGGGTATGGCTACACCTTC
.	TRBV7-9	14	TRBJ2-2	.	CASSIIEAPGELFF	TGTGCCAGCAGTATAATAGAGGCCCCCGGGGAGCTGTTTTTT